This T cell receptor beta chain was captured by sequencing in a study of cytomegalovirus exposure and HLA in healthy donors. Points from the study as a whole: Researchers reported in a later analysis that a missense DCLRE1C variant was tied to TCR beta V- and J-gene trimming.

The PCR used 60 Vbeta and 13 Jbeta primers. Produced via immunoSEQ multiplex PCR; TCRdb's table is partial and in-frame only. This sample has 110,000 to 150,000 clones; about 70% occur once, and the top ten carry under 2%. In this sample, this clone turned up many times. Its antigen is unknown. After removal of 4 bases from V and 2 bases from J, the junction contained 2 bases not matched to a gene. The germline V gene has CDR1 MRHNA and CDR2 SNTAGT. There are 14 residues in the CDR3. The TCR comes from a woman in her thirties or forties in good health and CMV-seronegative. The specimen sequenced was PBMCs. The chain combines TRBV6-4 with TRBJ2-5; 9 nucleotides agree with TRBD2. CDR3 DNA sequence: TGTGCCAGCAGTGCCGCGGGAGGGCAAGAGACCCAGTACTTC. This translates into CASSAAGGQETQYF.